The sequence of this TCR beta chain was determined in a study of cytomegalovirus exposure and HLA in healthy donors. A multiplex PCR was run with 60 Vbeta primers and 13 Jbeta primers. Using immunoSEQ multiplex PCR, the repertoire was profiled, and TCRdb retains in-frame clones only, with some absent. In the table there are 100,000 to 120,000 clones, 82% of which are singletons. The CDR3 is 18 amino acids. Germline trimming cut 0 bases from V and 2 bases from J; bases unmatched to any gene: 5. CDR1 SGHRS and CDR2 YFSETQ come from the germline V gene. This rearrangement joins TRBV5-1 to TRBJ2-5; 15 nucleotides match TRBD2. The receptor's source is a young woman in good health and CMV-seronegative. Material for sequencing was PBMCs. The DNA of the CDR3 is TGCGCCAGCAGCTTGGCGGGACTAGCGGGGGGTTTTCAAGAGACCCAGTACTTC. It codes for CASSLAGLAGGFQETQYF.